This T cell receptor beta chain was identified during a study of cytomegalovirus exposure and HLA in healthy donors. Libraries were prepared by immunoSEQ multiplex PCR; TCRdb keeps only in-frame clonotypes and omits some of them. The repertoire holds some 130,000 clones, with nearly 90% as singletons. For this clone: As yet, its antigen is unknown.

Study-level findings and limits: Most observed TCR sequences were rare, whereas some public TCRs were detected in many donors. A few CMV-associated chains were confirmed in vitro to be specific for CMV antigens. Cytomegalovirus association was assigned to some 160 TCR beta chains.

With V trimmed by 1 base and J by 5 bases, 5 bases remained unmatched. The germline CDR1 and CDR2 sequences are MGHRA and YSYEKL. The CDR3 sequence is 16 residues long. Sequencing input: PBMCs. The chain links TRBV4-1 to TRBJ1-2, with 12 bases fitting TRBD1. This clonotype originated in a woman aged 18-35 years in good health and CMV-seronegative. The DNA for the CDR3 is TGCGCCAGCAGCCAAGGGGGGGGACAGGGGGCGTATGGCTACACCTTC. Its protein product is CASSQGGGQGAYGYTF.